This T cell receptor beta chain was sequenced for a study of blood T cell repertoires in COVID-19. This clone appeared a few times. Germline V lookup: CDR1 SGHVS, CDR2 FNYEAQ. With V trimmed by 4 bases and J by 9 bases, 8 bases remained unmatched. This CDR3 spans 15 amino acids. This table comes from immunoSEQ multiplex PCR, and its TCRdb copy is limited to in-frame clones, with some not included. The sample has 250,000 to 300,000 clones; less than 90% are singletons. This sequence originates from a young woman with COVID-19, enrolled during active disease. Sequencing was performed on peripheral blood. The V and J genes are TRBV7-6 and TRBJ2-1; 11 nucleotides align to TRBD1. In nucleotides, the CDR3 is TGTGCCAGCAGCTATGAACCGGGACAGGGGGGTGAGCAGTTCTTC. Protein product: CASSYEPGQGGEQFF.